This TCR beta chain was recorded in a study of blood T cells in healthy people across ages. Study-level background: Template switching recovered approximately one barcoded beta molecule for every two T cells.

Trimming at V came to 2 bases and at J to 7 bases, leaving 3 bases not matched to a gene. In germline, CDR1 is SQVTM, CDR2 ANQGSEA. CDR3 size: 15 residues. A sample-barcoded 5' primer and a J-beta primer mix were used in a second PCR of about 6 to 11 cycles. Via MiXCR, TCRdb re-called the 5' RACE reads, giving one row per CDR3 protein. The data hold about a million distinct CDR3 sequences, with roughly 52% observed a single time. The authors drew roughly 9.8 milliliters of peripheral blood from each donor. As for this clonotype: Its specificity is not known.

Broader study findings: TCR beta diversity, measured per million T cells, fell in a roughly linear way with age. Both naive CD4+ cell counts and diversity were greater in long-lived donors than in aged donors.

The rearrangement links TRBV29-1 to TRBJ2-1, with 15 positions matching TRBD2. Material: blood. This receptor was obtained from a man aged 30-40 years in good health. CDR3 in DNA: TGCAGCGTTGAAACCGGGACTAGCGGGGGGAATGAGCAGTTCTTC. Encoded protein: CSVETGTSGGNEQFF.